The 27 T cell receptor beta chains listed next were all sequenced from one sample in a study of blood T cell repertoires in COVID-19. Libraries were prepared by immunoSEQ multiplex PCR; TCRdb keeps only in-frame clonotypes and omits some of them. The top ten hold under 3% of the sample, which has 150,000 to 200,000 clones, around 81% seen once. Input material: peripheral blood. These receptor sequences come from a human donor with acute or convalescent COVID-19. The donor label of this sample is uncertain.

V gene TRBV4-2 combines with J gene TRBJ1-1; 8 nucleotides line up with TRBD1. Germline V gives CDR1 LGHNA, CDR2 YNFKEQ. The CDR3 has 18 residues. Trimming took 4 bases from V and 4 from J; bases not matched to a gene: 17. CDR3 in amino acids: CASSLQEARQGQVTEAFF. The CDR3 DNA reads TGTGCCAGCAGCCTCCAAGAAGCCCGACAGGGGCAGGTCACTGAAGCTTTCTTT.

The gene calls are TRBV28 and TRBJ2-7; 8 bases fit TRBD2. The ends lost 5 bases at V and 5 bases at J; junction bases unmatched: 11. The CDR3 has 15 amino acids. Per the germline V gene, CDR1 is MDHEN and CDR2 is SYDVKM. DNA for the CDR3: TGTGCCAGCAGTCCCTCCCCGCGGGAGGTAAACGAGCAGTACTTC. Protein sequence: CASSPSPREVNEQYF.

The V call is TRBV19, the J call TRBJ1-2, with a tentative D call TRBD1 (6 bases). Germline V gene data show CDR1 as LNHDA and CDR2 as SQIVND (reference sequence). The CDR3 is 18 amino acids. V was pared by 1 base and J by 4 bases, with 22 bases between. The CDR3 bases are TGTGCCAGTAGTATAGCTGGGGTCGGACAGTTTCGGGGCTATGGCTACACCTTC. Amino acid sequence: CASSIAGVGQFRGYGYTF.

This chain joins TRBV27 and TRBJ2-1, with 15 bases that match TRBD2. Germline loops: CDR1 MNHEY, CDR2 SMNVEV (reference sequence). With V trimmed by 6 bases and J by 10 bases, 7 bases remained unmatched. The CDR3 has 15 residues. In DNA, the CDR3 is TGTGCCAGCAGATTAACGGGACTAGCGGGAGGAGAGCAGTTCTTC. Translation gives CASRLTGLAGGEQFF.

The CDR3: CASSINGLVETQYF. The DNA of the CDR3 is TGTGCCAGCAGCATAAACGGTTTAGTAGAGACCCAGTACTTC. The chain uses TRBV11-2 and TRBJ2-5, with D unclear. Germline V gene lookup returns CDR1 SGHAT and CDR2 FQNNGV. This CDR3 region has 14 residues. V dropped 5 bases and J dropped 4 bases, with 14 bases sitting between them.

The chain couples TRBV19 to TRBJ1-4; D is ambiguous. V lost 3 bases and J 2 bases, leaving 4 bases between the germline ends. The germline V gene encodes CDR1 LNHDA and CDR2 SQIVND (reference sequence). The CDR3 has 13 amino acids. The CDR3 sequence: CASSIRTNEKLFF. CDR3 nucleotides: TGTGCCAGTAGTATCAGGACTAATGAAAAACTGTTTTTT.

The gene calls are TRBV7-3 and TRBJ2-7; a weak D match, TRBD2 (6 bases). V was shortened by 4 bases and J by 7 bases, with 23 bases between the two germline ends. Germline V gene sequence: CDR1 SGHTA, CDR2 FQGTGA. CDR3 length: 16 residues. CDR3 in amino acids: CASSSIPGLANGEQYF. The CDR3 coding sequence is TGTGCCAGCAGCTCAATCCCGGGACTCGCGAACGGGGAGCAGTACTTC. The full variable domain, its missing parts supplied by reference TRBV7-3 and TRBJ2-7, is GAGVSQTPSNKVTEKGKYVELRCDPISGHTALYWYRQSLGQGPEFLIYFQGTGAADDSGLPNDRFFAVRPEGSVSTLKIQRTERGDSAVYLCASSSIPGLANGEQYFGPGTRLTVT.

V is TRBV4-2 and J is TRBJ1-1, with D unclear. CDR1 is LGHNA, CDR2 YNFKEQ, per germline. There are 13 residues in the CDR3. The V and J ends lost 4 bases and 1 base respectively, with 7 bases between them. CDR3 nucleotide sequence: TGTGCCAGCAGCCTTAATAAGAACACTGAAGCTTTCTTT. Protein: CASSLNKNTEAFF.

V gene TRBV30 combines with J gene TRBJ1-2; unclear D gene. This CDR3 is 12 amino acids long. V shed 0 bases and J shed 8 bases, with 10 bases lying between them. Germline loops: CDR1 GTSNPN, CDR2 SVGIG (reference sequence). The CDR3 region has the DNA TGTGCCTGGAGTGTAGGAGGGAAGGGCTACACCTTC. Protein: CAWSVGGKGYTF.

This chain uses TRBV5-1 with TRBJ2-5; perhaps TRBD1 as D (6 bases). V was shortened by 4 bases and J by 1 base, with 11 bases between the two germline ends. Germline V gene lookup returns CDR1 SGHRS and CDR2 YFSETQ. This CDR3 is 14 amino acids long. CDR3 DNA sequence: TGCGCCAGCAGCACCCGGACAGTCCAAGAGACCCAGTACTTC. This translates into CASSTRTVQETQYF.

This chain uses TRBV2 with TRBJ2-2; TRBD1 matches 9 bases. The germline V gene has CDR1 SNHLY and CDR2 FYNNEI. The length of the CDR3 is 13 residues. Losses at the gene ends were 8 bases for V and 3 bases for J; bases not matched to a gene: 1. CDR3 amino acids: CASRDRDTGELFF. CDR3 sequence (DNA): TGTGCCAGCCGGGACAGGGACACCGGGGAGCTGTTTTTT.

This clone was recorded once. The J gene is TRBJ1-4, the V gene TRBV19, with TRBD1 as a possible D gene (5 bases). This CDR3 is built from 15 residues. V gave up 3 bases and J gave up 5 bases, with 13 bases separating them. Germline V lookup: CDR1 LNHDA, CDR2 SQIVND (reference sequence). The CDR3 reads CASSIPGRGNEKLFF. DNA of the CDR3: TGTGCCAGTAGTATCCCGGGACGGGGGAATGAAAAACTGTTTTTT.

The rearrangement links TRBV29-1 to TRBJ1-2; 7 positions agree with TRBD1. V shed 4 bases, J shed 8 bases, and the junction held 13 bases outside the gene matches. Germline CDR1 SQVTM, CDR2 ANQGSEA. The CDR3 is 14 amino acids. CDR3 region: CSVVGDQGENGYTF. In nucleotides, the CDR3 is TGCAGCGTTGTTGGGGACCAGGGGGAAAACGGCTACACCTTC.

This sequence joins TRBV19 and TRBJ1-2; possibly TRBD1 for D (6 bases). CDR3 length equals 15 residues. V gave up 5 bases and J gave up 0 bases, with 13 bases separating them. Germline CDR1 is LNHDA and CDR2 is SQIVND (reference sequence). The CDR3 DNA follows: TGTGCCAGTAGTCCCTCAGGGGCGGCTAACTATGGCTACACCTTC. Translated: CASSPSGAANYGYTF.

The chain couples TRBV4-1 to TRBJ1-2; a weak D match, TRBD1 (5 bases). Germline CDR1 is MGHRA and CDR2 is YSYEKL. This CDR3 has 15 amino acids. V lost 0 bases to trimming and J lost 3 bases, with 11 bases between them. The CDR3 bases are TGCGCCAGCAGCCAAGATCCGGGAGGGGACTATGGCTACACCTTC. This encodes CASSQDPGGDYGYTF.

The J gene is TRBJ1-2, the V gene TRBV7-6; D perhaps matches TRBD1 (6 bases). The germline V gene has CDR1 SGHVS and CDR2 FNYEAQ. The ends were cut back, 0 bases at V and 0 bases at J, with 14 bases in the middle. CDR3 length equals 17 residues. CDR3 bases: TGTGCCAGCAGCTTAGCGCTCGGCCAGGGGTCTAACTATGGCTACACCTTC. It specifies CASSLALGQGSNYGYTF.

The chain has TRBV9 and TRBJ2-1; a possible D gene is TRBD1 (6 bases). Germline V gene data show CDR1 as SGDLS and CDR2 as YYNGEE. Trimming took off 3 bases at V and 4 bases at J, with 14 bases between the two ends. The length of the CDR3 is 15 residues. CDR3 residues: CASSEQGDSYNEQFF. The CDR3 coding sequence is TGTGCCAGCAGCGAACAGGGAGATAGTTACAATGAGCAGTTCTTC.

This clone was recorded only once. The rearrangement links TRBV19 to TRBJ1-1, with 12 bases that match TRBD1. This CDR3 comprises 16 residues. In germline, CDR1 is LNHDA, CDR2 SQIVND (reference sequence). V was pared by 6 bases and J by 0 bases, with 5 bases of the junction left unmatched. CDR3 sequence reads: CASREGQGAMNTEAFF. The CDR3 region has the DNA TGTGCCAGTAGGGAGGGACAGGGGGCTATGAACACTGAAGCTTTCTTT.

This chain joins TRBV15 and TRBJ2-7; 8 bases line up with TRBD2. The junction had 11 bases not matched to a gene; V was cut back by 4 bases and J by 6 bases. Per the germline V gene, CDR1 is LNHNV and CDR2 is YYDKDF (reference sequence). This CDR3 spans 15 amino acids. The CDR3 reads CATSITSGGAREQYF. The CDR3, as DNA: TGTGCCACCAGCATAACTAGCGGTGGGGCCCGCGAGCAGTACTTC.

In this sample, this clone turned up a few times. CDR3 bases: TGTGCCAGCAGGACAGGGGCCCAGCAGTACTTC. It is translated as CASRTGAQQYF. The chain employs TRBV6-5 and TRBJ2-7; TRBD1 agrees at 8 bases. With 6 bases clipped from V and 8 bases from J, the junction kept 3 bases outside the gene matches. Per germline, CDR1 MNHEY and CDR2 SVGAGI. The CDR3 is made up of 11 amino acids.

The chain recombines TRBV6-1 with TRBJ1-2; weak D call: TRBD1 (5 bases). This CDR3 region has 13 residues. CDR1 and CDR2 (germline): MNHNS, SASEGT. V was pared by 2 bases and J by 5 bases, with 9 bases between. CDR3 in DNA: TGTGCCAGCAGTGAATCAGGGCGTTATGGCTACACCTTC. Amino acid sequence: CASSESGRYGYTF.

This clone occurred a few times. The rearrangement links TRBV15 to TRBJ1-4; 7 positions agree with TRBD1. The germline V gene has CDR1 LNHNV and CDR2 YYDKDF (reference sequence). V was clipped by 5 bases and J by 0 bases; unmatched bases: 3. The CDR3 loop spans 15 amino acids. The CDR3 region is CATSVTGTTNEKLFF. CDR3 DNA sequence: TGTGCCACCAGCGTGACAGGGACAACTAATGAAAAACTGTTTTTT.

V usage is TRBV7-6 and J usage is TRBJ1-6; TRBD1 agrees at 9 bases. The CDR3 contains 18 residues. Germline CDR1 reads SGHVS; CDR2 reads FNYEAQ. The V segment lost 5 bases and the J segment 1 base; nucleotides outside the gene matches: 9. The CDR3 here is CASSPWTGDKSYNSPLHF. CDR3 in DNA: TGTGCCAGCAGCCCATGGACAGGGGATAAGTCCTATAATTCACCCCTCCACTTT.

The chain recombines TRBV4-2 with TRBJ2-1, with D tentatively TRBD1 (5 bases). V lost 0 bases and J lost 1, with 7 bases in between. Germline V lookup: CDR1 LGHNA, CDR2 YNFKEQ. The CDR3 is 15 amino acids. CDR3 nucleotides: TGTGCCAGCAGCCAAGATAAGGGGTCCTACAATGAGCAGTTCTTC. Translated, it gives CASSQDKGSYNEQFF.

This clone was counted between two and nine times. V gene TRBV3-1 (or the pseudogene TRBV3-2) combines with J gene TRBJ1-1; tentatively, D is TRBD1 (5 bases). CDR1 is LGHDT and CDR2 is YNNKEL in the germline V gene (reference sequence). This CDR3 is built from 18 residues. Trimming removed 0 bases at V and 0 bases at J, with 17 bases between. CDR3 nucleotides: TGTGCCAGCAGCCAAGATCTTTACAGGCTTAGCATGAACACTGAAGCTTTCTTT. It specifies CASSQDLYRLSMNTEAFF.

V usage is TRBV6-5 and J usage is TRBJ2-5; a possible D gene is TRBD2 (5 bases). Germline V lookup: CDR1 MNHEY, CDR2 SVGAGI. The CDR3 runs to 12 residues. Trimming took off 6 bases at V and 2 bases at J, with 7 bases between the two ends. The CDR3 DNA is TGTGCCAGCAGACGGGGTCAAGAGACCCAGTACTTC. Translated, it gives CASRRGQETQYF.

The gene calls are TRBV12-3 or TRBV12-4 and TRBJ2-7; 11 positions match TRBD2. The CDR3 length is 12 residues. With V trimmed by 9 bases and J by 7 bases, 5 bases remained unmatched. CDR3 coding DNA: TGTGCCAGTACTAGCGGGAGCGGTGAGCAGTACTTC. It specifies CASTSGSGEQYF.